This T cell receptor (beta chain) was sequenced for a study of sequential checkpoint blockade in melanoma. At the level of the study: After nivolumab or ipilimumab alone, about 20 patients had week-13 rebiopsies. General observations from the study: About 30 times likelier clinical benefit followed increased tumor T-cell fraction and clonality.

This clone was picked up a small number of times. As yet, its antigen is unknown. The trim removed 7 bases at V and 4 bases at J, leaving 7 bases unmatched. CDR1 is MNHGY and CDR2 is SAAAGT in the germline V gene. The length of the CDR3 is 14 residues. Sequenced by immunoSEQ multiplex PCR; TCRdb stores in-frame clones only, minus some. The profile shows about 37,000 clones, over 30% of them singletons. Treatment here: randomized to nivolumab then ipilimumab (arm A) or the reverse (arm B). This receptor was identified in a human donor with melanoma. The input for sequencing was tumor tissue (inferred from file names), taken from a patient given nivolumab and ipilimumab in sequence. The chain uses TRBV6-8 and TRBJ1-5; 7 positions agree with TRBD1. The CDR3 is CASTPGQLNQPQHF. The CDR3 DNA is TGTGCCAGCACCCCGGGACAGCTAAATCAGCCCCAGCATTTT.